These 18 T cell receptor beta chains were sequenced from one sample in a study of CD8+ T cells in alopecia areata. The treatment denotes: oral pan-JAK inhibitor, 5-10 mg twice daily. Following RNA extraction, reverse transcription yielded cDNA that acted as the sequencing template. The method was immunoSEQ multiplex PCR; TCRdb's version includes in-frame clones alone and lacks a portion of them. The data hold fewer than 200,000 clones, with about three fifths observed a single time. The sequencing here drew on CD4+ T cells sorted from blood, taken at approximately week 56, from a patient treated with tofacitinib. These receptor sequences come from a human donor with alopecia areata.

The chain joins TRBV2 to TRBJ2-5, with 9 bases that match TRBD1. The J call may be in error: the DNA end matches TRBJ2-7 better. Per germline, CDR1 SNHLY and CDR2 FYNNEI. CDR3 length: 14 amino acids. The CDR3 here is CASSDGTGYDEQYF. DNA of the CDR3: TGTGCCAGCAGTGACGGGACAGGGTATGACGAGCAGTACTTC.

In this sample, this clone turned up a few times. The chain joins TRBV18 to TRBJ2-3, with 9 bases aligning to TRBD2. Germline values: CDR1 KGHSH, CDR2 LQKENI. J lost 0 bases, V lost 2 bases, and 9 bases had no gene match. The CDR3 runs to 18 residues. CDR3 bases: TGTGCCAGCTCACCATTAGCCACTAGCGGGCCAAGCACAGATACGCAGTATTTT. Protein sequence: CASSPLATSGPSTDTQYF.

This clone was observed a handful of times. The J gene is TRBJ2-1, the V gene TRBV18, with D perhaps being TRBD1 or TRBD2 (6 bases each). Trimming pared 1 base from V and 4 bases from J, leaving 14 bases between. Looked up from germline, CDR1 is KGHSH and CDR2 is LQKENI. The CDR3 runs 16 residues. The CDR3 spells CASSPQGGLSYNEQFF. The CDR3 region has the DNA TGTGCCAGCTCACCACAGGGGGGCCTTTCTTACAATGAGCAGTTCTTC.

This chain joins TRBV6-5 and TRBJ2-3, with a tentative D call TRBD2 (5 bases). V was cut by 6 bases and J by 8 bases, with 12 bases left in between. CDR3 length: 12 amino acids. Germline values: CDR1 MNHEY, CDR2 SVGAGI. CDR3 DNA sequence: TGTGCCAGCAGCCCCACCGGGATTACGCAGTATTTT. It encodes CASSPTGITQYF.

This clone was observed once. CDR3 DNA: TGTGCCTGGAGTCCCGACGGGTTCTATGGCTACACCTTC. Amino acids: CAWSPDGFYGYTF. This rearrangement joins TRBV30 to TRBJ1-2, with unresolved D. V lost 2 bases, J lost 4 bases, and 11 bases lay in between. Germline values: CDR1 GTSNPN, CDR2 SVGIG (reference sequence). The CDR3 covers 13 residues.

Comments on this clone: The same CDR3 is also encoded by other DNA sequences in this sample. The CDR3, as DNA: TGCAGCGTTGCTGAGAATAGCAATCAGCCCCAGCATTTT. This sequence encodes CSVAENSNQPQHF. The V and J genes are TRBV29-1 and TRBJ1-5; D is ambiguous. This CDR3 comprises 13 residues. V gave up 4 bases and J gave up 0 bases, with 7 bases separating them. The V gene's germline CDR1 is SQVTM and CDR2 ANQGSEA.

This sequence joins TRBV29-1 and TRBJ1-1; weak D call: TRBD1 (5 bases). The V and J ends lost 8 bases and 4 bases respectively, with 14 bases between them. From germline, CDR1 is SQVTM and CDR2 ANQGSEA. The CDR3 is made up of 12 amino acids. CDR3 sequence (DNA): TGCAGCCACCTGGGGGAGATCACTGAAGCTTTCTTT. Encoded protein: CSHLGEITEAFF.

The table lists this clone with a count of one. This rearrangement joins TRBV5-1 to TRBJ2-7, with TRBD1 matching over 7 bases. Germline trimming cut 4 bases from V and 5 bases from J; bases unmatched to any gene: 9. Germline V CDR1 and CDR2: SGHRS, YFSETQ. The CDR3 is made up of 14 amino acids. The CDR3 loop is CASSTQTGKDEQYF. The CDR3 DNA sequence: TGCGCCAGCAGCACCCAGACAGGGAAGGACGAGCAGTACTTC.

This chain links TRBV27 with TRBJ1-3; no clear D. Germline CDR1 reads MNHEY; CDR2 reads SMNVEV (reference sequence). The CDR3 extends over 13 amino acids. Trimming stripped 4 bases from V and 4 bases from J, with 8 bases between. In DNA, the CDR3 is TGTGCCAGCAGTTCCCTGACAGGAAACACCATATATTTT. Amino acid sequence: CASSSLTGNTIYF.

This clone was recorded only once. CDR3: CASSDRTVRYTF. The DNA for the CDR3 is TGTGCCAGCAGTGACAGGACAGTCCGCTACACCTTC. The chain uses TRBV2 and TRBJ1-2, with a tentative D call TRBD1 (6 bases). The germline gives CDR1 SNHLY, CDR2 FYNNEI. V was trimmed by 3 bases and J by 9 bases, leaving 11 bases between them. This CDR3 contains 12 residues.

The CDR3 protein is CASSPSMRDGYTF. The DNA for the CDR3 is TGTGCCAGCTCACCATCTATGCGAGATGGCTACACCTTC. The chain links TRBV18 to TRBJ1-2, with D uncertain. The V gene lost 2 bases and the J gene lost 6 bases, with 10 bases spanning the gap. Per the germline V gene, CDR1 is KGHSH and CDR2 is LQKENI. This CDR3 spans 13 amino acids.

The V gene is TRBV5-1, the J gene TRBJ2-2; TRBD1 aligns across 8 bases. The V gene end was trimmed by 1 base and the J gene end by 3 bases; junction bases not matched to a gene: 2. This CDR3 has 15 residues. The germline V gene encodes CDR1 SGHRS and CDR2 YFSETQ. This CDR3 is CASSLQGADTGELFF. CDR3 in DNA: TGCGCCAGCAGCTTGCAGGGGGCGGACACCGGGGAGCTGTTTTTT.

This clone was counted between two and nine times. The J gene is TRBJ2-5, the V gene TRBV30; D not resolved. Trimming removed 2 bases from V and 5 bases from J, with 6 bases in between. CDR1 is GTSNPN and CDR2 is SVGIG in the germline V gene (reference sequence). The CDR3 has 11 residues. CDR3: CAWSSRETQYF. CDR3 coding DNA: TGTGCCTGGAGTTCTCGGGAGACCCAGTACTTC. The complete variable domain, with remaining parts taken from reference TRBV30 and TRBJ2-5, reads SQTIHQWPATLVQPVGSPLSLECTVEGTSNPNLYWYRQAAGRGLQLLFYSVGIGQISSEVPQNLSASRPQDRQFILSSKKLLLSDSGFYLCAWSSRETQYFGPGTRLLVL.

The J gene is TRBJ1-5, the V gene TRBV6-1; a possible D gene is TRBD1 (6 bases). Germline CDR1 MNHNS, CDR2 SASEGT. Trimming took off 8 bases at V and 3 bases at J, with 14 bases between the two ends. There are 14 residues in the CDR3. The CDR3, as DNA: TGTGCCAGCCAACGGGGGGGGCTCAATCAGCCCCAGCATTTT. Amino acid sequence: CASQRGGLNQPQHF.

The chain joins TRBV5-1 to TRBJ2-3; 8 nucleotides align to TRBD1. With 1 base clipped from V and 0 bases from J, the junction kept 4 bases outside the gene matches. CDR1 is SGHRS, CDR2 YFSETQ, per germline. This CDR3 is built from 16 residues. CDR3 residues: CASSLKGTGSTDTQYF. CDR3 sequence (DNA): TGCGCCAGCAGCTTGAAGGGGACAGGAAGCACAGATACGCAGTATTTT.

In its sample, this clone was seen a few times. In nucleotides, the CDR3 is TGTGCCAGTAGTGACGGACGGGCGAACACCGGGGAGCTGTTTTTT. This translates into CASSDGRANTGELFF. This rearrangement joins TRBV19 to TRBJ2-2, with no clear D. V shed 5 bases and J shed 0 bases, with 10 bases lying between them. This CDR3 comprises 15 residues. CDR1 and CDR2 from the germline V gene are LNHDA and SQIVND (reference sequence).

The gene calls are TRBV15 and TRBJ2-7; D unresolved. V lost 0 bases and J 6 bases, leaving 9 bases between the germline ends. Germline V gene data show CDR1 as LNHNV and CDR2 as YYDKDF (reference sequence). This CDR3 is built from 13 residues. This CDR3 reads CATSREAVREQYF. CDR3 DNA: TGTGCCACCAGCAGAGAGGCGGTCCGCGAGCAGTACTTC. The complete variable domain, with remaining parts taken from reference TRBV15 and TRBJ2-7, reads DAMVIQNPRYQVTQFGKPVTLSCSQTLNHNVMYWYQQKSSQAPKLLFHYYDKDFNNEADTPDNFQSRRPNTSFCFLDIRSPGLGDTAMYLCATSREAVREQYFGPGTRLTVT.

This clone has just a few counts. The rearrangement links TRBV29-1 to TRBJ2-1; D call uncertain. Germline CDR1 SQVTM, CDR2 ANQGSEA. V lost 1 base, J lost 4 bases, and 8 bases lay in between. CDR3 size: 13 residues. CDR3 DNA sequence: TGCAGCGTTGAAGTGGATATTTACAATGAGCAGTTCTTC. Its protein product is CSVEVDIYNEQFF.